One sample yielded the 32 T cell receptor beta chains listed below, sequenced in a study of blood T cell repertoires in COVID-19. TCRdb keeps only in-frame clones here, not all; method: immunoSEQ multiplex PCR. The sample contains 160,000 or so clones, around 80% of which appear only once. The material sequenced was PBMCs or T cells enriched from blood (not recorded which). These receptors all stem from a woman in her sixties or seventies who had recovered from COVID-19.

V and J are TRBV10-3 and TRBJ2-1, with 8 positions matching TRBD2. Germline V gene sequence: CDR1 ENHRY, CDR2 SYGVKD. Germline trimming cut 6 bases from V and 5 bases from J; bases unmatched to any gene: 9. The CDR3 has 15 residues. The CDR3 loop reads CAIRTGGAGDNEQFF. Here the CDR3 DNA reads TGTGCCATCAGAACCGGGGGGGCCGGGGACAATGAGCAGTTCTTC.

The chain links TRBV7-9 to TRBJ1-5; D is unresolved. The germline V gene has CDR1 SEHNR and CDR2 FQNEAQ (reference sequence). CDR3 length: 14 amino acids. Trimming shortened V by 5 bases and J by 2 bases, and 10 bases separated the two germline ends. This chain's CDR3 is CASSGLNGNQPQHF. The DNA for the CDR3 is TGTGCCAGCAGCGGCCTCAATGGCAATCAGCCCCAGCATTTT.

This chain uses TRBV4-1 with TRBJ1-3; D is uncertain. The CDR3 totals 15 residues. CDR1 is MGHRA, CDR2 YSYEKL, per germline. Trimming stripped 3 bases from V and 2 bases from J, with 11 bases between. CDR3 region: CASSQRADTGNTIYF. DNA for the CDR3: TGCGCCAGCAGCCAGAGGGCAGATACTGGAAACACCATATATTTT.

The chain uses TRBV5-1 and TRBJ1-2; TRBD1 is a possible D gene (5 bases). Deletions cut 1 base from V and 4 bases from J, with 11 bases between. Germline CDR1 reads SGHRS; CDR2 reads YFSETQ. The CDR3 has 14 amino acids. The CDR3: CASSLLQGGYGYTF. Here the CDR3 DNA reads TGCGCCAGCAGCTTGTTGCAGGGAGGCTATGGCTACACCTTC.

This chain links TRBV19 with TRBJ2-5, with 8 bases matching TRBD2. Germline V CDR1 and CDR2: LNHDA, SQIVND (reference sequence). The V segment lost 7 bases and the J segment 2 bases; nucleotides outside the gene matches: 6. The CDR3 has 14 amino acids. The CDR3 nucleotides read TGTGCCAGTAAAATAGGCGGGGGGCAAGAGACCCAGTACTTC. This translates into CASKIGGGQETQYF.

V is TRBV2 and J is TRBJ2-3; maybe TRBD2 (7 bases). Deletions cut 5 bases from V and 1 base from J, with 16 bases between. Germline V gene sequence: CDR1 SNHLY, CDR2 FYNNEI. CDR3 length: 16 residues. The CDR3 nucleotides are TGTGCCAGCAGTACGATGGGGGCGGGGGGCACAGATACGCAGTATTTT. Translating gives CASSTMGAGGTDTQYF.

There are a few counts of this clone. This chain links TRBV5-5 with TRBJ1-6, with D maybe TRBD1 (5 bases). This CDR3 is 18 amino acids long. Trimming cost V 0 bases and J 10 bases, with 23 bases left between them. The germline V gene has CDR1 SGHKS and CDR2 YYEKEE (reference sequence). The chain's CDR3 is CASSLGPEMAGPSSPLHF. CDR3 sequence (DNA): TGTGCCAGCAGCTTGGGCCCCGAGATGGCAGGGCCGTCATCACCCCTCCACTTT.

The chain is built from TRBV3-1 (or the pseudogene TRBV3-2) and TRBJ1-5; 7 bases are a match to TRBD1. The ends lost 4 bases at V and 3 bases at J; junction bases unmatched: 3. The CDR3 contains 14 residues. Germline loops: CDR1 LGHDT, CDR2 YNNKEL (reference sequence). CDR3 in amino acids: CASSLGTDNQPQHF. DNA of the CDR3: TGTGCCAGCAGCCTCGGGACAGACAATCAGCCCCAGCATTTT.

The V and J genes are TRBV10-3 and TRBJ2-3; TRBD2 agrees at 12 bases. Germline CDR1 is ENHRY and CDR2 is SYGVKD. V lost 6 bases, J lost 6 bases, and 4 bases stayed unmatched. This CDR3 contains 14 residues. CDR3 loop: CAIRSSGGADTQYF. The CDR3 coding sequence is TGTGCCATCAGGTCTAGCGGGGGGGCGGATACGCAGTATTTT.

J is TRBJ2-3 and V is TRBV12-3 or TRBV12-4, with 9 bases identical to TRBD2. V lost 8 bases and J lost 2; bases outside the gene matches: 2. The CDR3 has 13 amino acids. CDR3 in amino acids: CASQRGVTDTQYF. CDR3 coding DNA: TGTGCCAGCCAGCGGGGGGTCACAGATACGCAGTATTTT.

V usage is TRBV2 and J usage is TRBJ1-3; 7 bases fit TRBD1. From germline, CDR1 is SNHLY and CDR2 FYNNEI. The CDR3 contains 15 residues. Trimming took 8 bases from V and 1 from J; bases not matched to a gene: 8. This CDR3 reads CASLLTGNSGNTIYF. The CDR3 DNA is TGTGCCAGCTTGCTGACAGGGAATTCTGGAAACACCATATATTTT.

There are a few counts of this clone. The chain couples TRBV27 to TRBJ2-7; D is undetermined. Looked up from germline, CDR1 is MNHEY and CDR2 is SMNVEV (reference sequence). With 2 bases removed from V and 0 bases from J, the gap between germline ends came to 11 bases. This CDR3 contains 15 residues. The CDR3 spells CASSLTQISSYEQYF. CDR3 DNA sequence: TGTGCCAGCAGTTTAACACAGATTAGCTCCTACGAGCAGTACTTC.

The V and J genes are TRBV4-1 and TRBJ1-1, with D maybe TRBD1 (6 bases). This CDR3 has 13 residues. CDR1 is MGHRA, CDR2 YSYEKL, per germline. Trimming removed 3 bases at V and 4 bases at J, with 9 bases between. The DNA for the CDR3 is TGCGCCAGCAGCCAGATAGGGGGCACTGAAGCTTTCTTT. Translation gives CASSQIGGTEAFF.

This clone was detected only once. This chain connects TRBV3-1 (or the pseudogene TRBV3-2) to TRBJ2-2; D unresolved. The CDR3 is 12 amino acids. In germline, CDR1 is LGHDT, CDR2 YNNKEL (reference sequence). V was cut by 6 bases and J by 4 bases, with 6 bases left in between. The CDR3 DNA follows: TGTGCCAGCAGGGCTCCCACCGGGGAGCTGTTTTTT. Its translation: CASRAPTGELFF.

The chain uses TRBV6-5 and TRBJ2-3, with 9 bases lining up with TRBD2. The CDR3 is 15 amino acids. Trimming at V came to 6 bases and at J to 1 base, leaving 5 bases not matched to a gene. Germline CDR1 and CDR2: MNHEY and SVGAGI. CDR3 residues: CASRSVAGGTDTQYF. In DNA, the CDR3 is TGTGCCAGCAGATCGGTAGCGGGGGGCACAGATACGCAGTATTTT.

This clone has just one count. The V gene is TRBV12-5, the J gene TRBJ2-3, with D tentatively TRBD2 (5 bases). Trimming shortened V by 6 bases and J by 4 bases, and 17 bases separated the two germline ends. There are 15 residues in the CDR3. The germline V gene encodes CDR1 LGHNT and CDR2 FRNRAP. The CDR3 reads CASGQDPEGPDTQYF. CDR3 nucleotide sequence: TGTGCTAGTGGCCAGGACCCCGAGGGCCCAGATACGCAGTATTTT.

J is TRBJ1-2 and V is TRBV20-1; 7 bases are shared with TRBD1. CDR3 length: 13 amino acids. Germline CDR1 is DFQATT and CDR2 is SNEGSKA (reference sequence). V was clipped by 3 bases and J by 4 bases; unmatched bases: 5. The CDR3 DNA reads TGCAGTGCTAGTAGGGGACAGAGCTATGGCTACACCTTC. Its translation is CSASRGQSYGYTF.

This clone was seen a few times. The chain employs TRBV3-1 (or the pseudogene TRBV3-2) and TRBJ2-7, with TRBD1 as a possible D gene (6 bases). V lost 4 bases to trimming and J lost 5 bases, with 12 bases between them. This CDR3 spans 13 amino acids. The germline gives CDR1 LGHDT, CDR2 YNNKEL (reference sequence). Written as DNA, the CDR3 is TGTGCCAGCAGCCCTAACAGGGCCCACGAGCAGTACTTC. As protein: CASSPNRAHEQYF.

J is TRBJ2-1 and V is TRBV14; D possibly corresponds to TRBD2 (5 bases). Per the germline V gene, CDR1 is SGHDN and CDR2 is FVKESK. The CDR3 consists of 14 residues. Trimming stripped 0 bases from V and 10 bases from J, with 13 bases between. CDR3 bases: TGTGCCAGCAGCCAAGATCTAACCCGGAGGGAGCAGTTCTTC. Residues: CASSQDLTRREQFF.

This sequence joins TRBV18 and TRBJ2-5; 9 bases are shared with TRBD2. The CDR3 is 15 amino acids. Per the germline V gene, CDR1 is KGHSH and CDR2 is LQKENI. Trimming cost V 0 bases and J 7 bases; bases outside gene matches: 6. The CDR3 here is CASSPPAGGRTTQYF. The CDR3 bases are TGTGCCAGCTCACCACCGGCGGGGGGGCGGACGACCCAGTACTTC.

This rearrangement joins TRBV5-1 to TRBJ2-2, with 11 positions matching TRBD2. Germline values: CDR1 SGHRS, CDR2 YFSETQ. The CDR3 contains 15 residues. V shed 4 bases and J 7 bases; nucleotides not matched to a gene: 6. CDR3: CASSEQTSGVGELFF. CDR3 nucleotides: TGCGCCAGCAGCGAACAGACTAGCGGGGTCGGGGAGCTGTTTTTT.

V and J are TRBV5-1 and TRBJ1-1; D might be TRBD1 (6 bases). Trimming cost V 0 bases and J 0 bases, with 12 bases left between them. The CDR3 runs 16 residues. Germline V gene lookup returns CDR1 SGHRS and CDR2 YFSETQ. CDR3 protein: CASSLGRGTMNTEAFF. For the CDR3, the DNA is TGCGCCAGCAGCTTGGGCAGGGGCACTATGAACACTGAAGCTTTCTTT.

The CDR3 is CAASGGAGTDTQYF. The DNA of the CDR3 is TGCGCCGCTAGCGGGGGGGCCGGCACAGATACGCAGTATTTT. This chain connects TRBV29-1 to TRBJ2-3; TRBD2 matches 12 bases. The CDR3 totals 14 residues. CDR1 and CDR2 (germline): SQVTM, ANQGSEA.

The chain couples TRBV7-9 to TRBJ1-3, with D unclear. V gave up 1 base and J gave up 4 bases, with 14 bases separating them. CDR3 length: 16 amino acids. In germline, CDR1 is SEHNR, CDR2 FQNEAQ (reference sequence). CDR3 in DNA: TGTGCCAGCAGCTTAGAGCTCGGAGGGCGCGGAAACACCATATATTTT. Its translation is CASSLELGGRGNTIYF.

The genes are TRBV19 and TRBJ1-5, with D possibly TRBD1 on 5 matching bases. The CDR3 runs 15 residues. Per the germline V gene, CDR1 is LNHDA and CDR2 is SQIVND (reference sequence). The V end lost 7 bases, the J end lost 3 bases, and 16 bases lay between the germline ends. As DNA, the CDR3 is TGTGCCAGTAACCCAGGGAATGCGGCCAATCAGCCCCAGCATTTT. This sequence encodes CASNPGNAANQPQHF.

The chain recombines TRBV5-6 with TRBJ2-5, with D uncertain. The CDR3 runs 14 residues. Between the trimmed V and J ends, which lost 1 base and 4 bases, there was a span of 11 bases. CDR1 and CDR2 from the germline V gene are SGHDT and YYEEEE. The CDR3 region has the DNA TGTGCCAGCAGCTTGCTCCAGACAAGAGAGACCCAGTACTTC. Translation: CASSLLQTRETQYF.

The chain couples TRBV5-1 to TRBJ2-7; the D gene is possibly TRBD1 (5 bases). Trimming pared 4 bases from V and 8 bases from J, leaving 16 bases between. CDR3 length equals 13 residues. Germline CDR1 and CDR2: SGHRS and YFSETQ. CDR3 protein: CASSVQDPRQQYF. The CDR3 nucleotides are TGCGCCAGCAGCGTACAGGATCCGAGGCAGCAGTACTTC.

The chain is built from TRBV29-1 and TRBJ2-3, with D possibly being TRBD2 (6 bases). The germline V and J ends were trimmed by 4 bases and 2 bases, with 13 bases remaining between them. Germline lookup yields CDR1 SQVTM and CDR2 ANQGSEA. This CDR3 has 14 residues. CDR3 loop: CSVGFSGLTDTQYF. In nucleotides, the CDR3 is TGCAGCGTTGGGTTTAGCGGACTCACAGATACGCAGTATTTT.

The rearrangement links TRBV9 to TRBJ2-1; D possibly corresponds to TRBD2 (6 bases). The V end lost 0 bases, the J end lost 3 bases, and 13 bases lay between the germline ends. This CDR3 has 16 residues. Germline-derived CDR1 and CDR2 are SGDLS and YYNGEE. CDR3 sequence: CASSVEATGSYNEQFF. The CDR3 DNA reads as TGTGCCAGCAGCGTAGAGGCGACCGGGAGCTACAATGAGCAGTTCTTC.

V is TRBV7-2 and J is TRBJ2-5; D not certain. This CDR3 contains 14 residues. V shed 1 base and J shed 3 bases, with 9 bases lying between them. From germline, CDR1 is SGHTA and CDR2 FQGNSA. The CDR3 sequence is CASSLVVREETQYF. In DNA, the CDR3 is TGTGCCAGCAGCTTAGTTGTGCGAGAAGAGACCCAGTACTTC.

V is TRBV6-5 and J is TRBJ2-7, with D maybe TRBD1 (5 bases). Germline CDR1 is MNHEY and CDR2 is SVGAGI. Trimming left V 3 bases short and J 6 bases short, with 15 bases between. The CDR3 spans 14 residues. CDR3 protein: CASSYSRDRGEQYF. The CDR3 DNA is TGTGCCAGCAGTTATTCCAGGGATCGCGGCGAGCAGTACTTC.

The rearrangement uses TRBV5-1 and TRBJ2-2, with 14 bases that match TRBD2. The germline CDR1 and CDR2 sequences are SGHRS and YFSETQ. V shed 0 bases and J 3 bases; nucleotides not matched to a gene: 4. The CDR3 has 18 amino acids. The CDR3 loop is CASSLGLAGGPYTGELFF. CDR3 bases: TGCGCCAGCAGCTTGGGACTAGCGGGGGGGCCTTACACCGGGGAGCTGTTTTTT.